The T cell receptor beta chain under discussion was sequenced for a study of post-analysis software for immune sequencing data (dated by TCRdb to between 2015 and 2017). Notes on the research overall: The recorded disease courses included relapsing-remitting, secondary progressive and progressive-relapsing multiple sclerosis, and some patients had no subtype annotation. Patient repertoires were compared against roughly 10 previously published healthy control repertoires from donors aged roughly 6 to 28 years. A subset of samples was prepared in parallel using single-end sample barcoding, then pooled and co-amplified after Illumina adapter ligation.

Study-wide conclusions, independent of this receptor: Normalized Chao1 diversity was significantly lower in multiple sclerosis patients than controls, suggesting substantial peripheral T-cell clonal expansion. Direct clustering with F measure revealed strong co-clustering of samples prepared in the same batch, which led to a batch-effect correction. The control group was slightly older than the multiple sclerosis patient group.

Receptor amplification or capture employed PCR. Sequenced using an Illumina HiSeq 2500. To reduce PCR and sequencing biases, unique molecular identifiers were built into the TCR beta cDNA libraries. Every 1 to 10 million input T cells yielded approximately 500,000 cDNA molecules, meaning each molecule approximated one T cell. The same protocol used for the earlier healthy control dataset was applied to prepare and sequence the patient libraries. Within a given batch, samples were prepared together, multiplexed and sequenced on the same HiSeq lane. The study's processing was this. MIGEC handled the raw barcoded reads, throwing out single-read molecular identifier groups before consensus assembly and CDR3 extraction. Clonotype tables were post-analysed with VDJtools, and diversity was normalized by down-sampling all datasets to the smallest sample size. To correct batch-related cross-sample contamination, repertoire overlap clustering matched CDR3 amino acid sequences but not nucleotide sequences. TCRdb reran the public reads through fastp at Q25 and MiXCR, keeping productive beta chains. When rows share a CDR3 protein, they turn into one entry using the most common DNA and genes. None of the V and J calls come from the authors' own analysis; TCRdb made them. The sample table contains 740,000 or so distinct CDR3 sequences; only one count was recorded for approximately 53% of them. About 4.5% of the sample is in the top ten clones.

About this clonotype: Its antigen specificity is not known. Per-base qualities were not stored, and no clone one base away is much larger.

To demonstrate the VDJtools post-analysis software, TCR beta repertoires were profiled from the peripheral blood of over ten young patients with multiple sclerosis. The multiple sclerosis patients were children and adolescents between roughly 6 and 17 years of age. Sequenced input: blood. This TCR was recovered from a girl aged 5 to 17 with multiple sclerosis.

The CDR3 sequence is CASSFGLAGLNSYEQYF. The DNA is TGTGCCAGCAGCTTCGGACTAGCGGGCCTGAACTCCTACGAGCAGTACTTC. In this chain, TRBV7-6 is recombined with TRBJ2-7, with TRBD2 matching 11 junction bases. From a lookup of the germline V gene, CDR1 and CDR2 are SGHVS and FNYEAQ. Including the terminal cysteine and phenylalanine, the CDR3 comprises 17 residues. Of all the DNA, just the CDR3 is kept, 51 bases in frame from base 1. Ends trimmed: V by 3 bases, J by 0 bases; bases unmatched to a gene: 7. Full variable domain (CDR3 extended with the reference TRBV7-6 and TRBJ2-7 proteins): GAGVSQSPRYKVTKRGQDVALRCDPISGHVSLYWYRQALGQGPEFLTYFNYEAQQDKSGLPNDRFSAERPEGSISTLTIQRTEQRDSAMYRCASSFGLAGLNSYEQYFGPGTRLTVT.